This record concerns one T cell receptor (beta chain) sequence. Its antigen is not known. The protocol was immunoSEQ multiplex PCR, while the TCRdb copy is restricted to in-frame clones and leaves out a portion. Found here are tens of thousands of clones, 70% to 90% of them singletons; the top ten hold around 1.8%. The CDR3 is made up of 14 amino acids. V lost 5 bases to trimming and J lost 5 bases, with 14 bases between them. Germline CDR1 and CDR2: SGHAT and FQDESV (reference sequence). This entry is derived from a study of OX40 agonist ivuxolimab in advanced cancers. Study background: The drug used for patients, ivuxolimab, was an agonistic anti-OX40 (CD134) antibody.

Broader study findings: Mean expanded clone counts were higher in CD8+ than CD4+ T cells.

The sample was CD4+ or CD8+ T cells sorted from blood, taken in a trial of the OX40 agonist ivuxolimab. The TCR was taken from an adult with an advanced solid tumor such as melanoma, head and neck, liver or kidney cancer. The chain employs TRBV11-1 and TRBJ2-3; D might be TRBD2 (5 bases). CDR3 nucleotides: TGTGCCAGCAGCCTCAGTGGGAGTGGAGATACGCAGTATTTT. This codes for CASSLSGSGDTQYF.